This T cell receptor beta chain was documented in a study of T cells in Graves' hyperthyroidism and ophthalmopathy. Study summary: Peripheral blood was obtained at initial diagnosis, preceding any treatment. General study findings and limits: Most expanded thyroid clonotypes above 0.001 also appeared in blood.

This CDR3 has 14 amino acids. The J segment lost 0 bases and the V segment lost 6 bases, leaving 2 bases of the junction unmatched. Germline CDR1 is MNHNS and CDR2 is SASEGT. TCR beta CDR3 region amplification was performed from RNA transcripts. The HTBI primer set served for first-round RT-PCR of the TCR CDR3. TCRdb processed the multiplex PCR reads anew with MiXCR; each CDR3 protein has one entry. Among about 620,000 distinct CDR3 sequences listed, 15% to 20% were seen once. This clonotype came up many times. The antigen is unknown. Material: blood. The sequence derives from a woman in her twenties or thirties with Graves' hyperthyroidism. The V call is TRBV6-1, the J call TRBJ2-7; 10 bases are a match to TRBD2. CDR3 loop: CASRLAGPSYEQYF. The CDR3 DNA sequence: TGTGCCAGCAGACTAGCGGGACCCTCCTACGAGCAGTACTTC.